Sequencing of this T cell receptor beta chain was carried out in a study of blood T cell repertoires in COVID-19. This CDR3 has 13 residues. V was cut by 8 bases and J by 4 bases, with 11 bases left in between. Germline assignment: CDR1 MNHEY and CDR2 SVGAGI. This clone turned up a few times. Clones were sequenced by immunoSEQ multiplex PCR, and TCRdb holds only the in-frame ones, with some missing. Altogether around 180,000 clones are present, 80% to 90% being singletons, with the ten largest covering approximately 11%. This TCR derives from a human donor with active or convalescent COVID-19. The donor label of this sample is uncertain. Sequencing was carried out using peripheral blood. The chain carries TRBV6-5 and TRBJ1-4, with D hard to call. The CDR3 nucleotides are TGTGCCAGCGTTCAGGCGGGTAATGAAAAACTGTTTTTT. Its translation: CASVQAGNEKLFF.